The 15 T cell receptor beta chains given below trace back to one sample, sequenced in a study of long-term antiretroviral therapy in people with HIV. Sequencing relied on immunoSEQ assay v3.0, run at survey level. Produced via immunoSEQ multiplex PCR; TCRdb's table is partial and in-frame only. This table has 28,000 or so clones, around 80% appearing once. The material was unsorted PBMCs, obtained 1.5 years before starting antiretroviral therapy. The receptors stem from a young man with HIV.

This chain connects TRBV28 to TRBJ1-5, with D uncertain. The CDR3 is 13 amino acids. In germline, CDR1 is MDHEN, CDR2 SYDVKM. Trimming stripped 6 bases from V and 3 bases from J, with 9 bases between. The CDR3 DNA reads as TGTGCCAGCAGAGAAGGAAACAATCAGCCCCAGCATTTT. It codes for CASREGNNQPQHF.

The sample holds one count of this clone. The V gene is TRBV7-9, the J gene TRBJ2-7; 11 bases map to TRBD1. Germline lookup yields CDR1 SEHNR and CDR2 FQNEAQ (reference sequence). The CDR3 totals 14 residues. V shed 9 bases and J 3 bases; nucleotides not matched to a gene: 7. The CDR3 loop reads CASDLGTGGYEQYF. The CDR3 DNA is TGTGCCAGTGACCTAGGGACAGGGGGCTACGAGCAGTACTTC.

The chain links TRBV7-8 to TRBJ1-5; 7 bases agree with TRBD1. V was pared by 5 bases and J by 6 bases, with 7 bases of the junction left unmatched. The CDR3 covers 14 residues. Germline values: CDR1 SGHVS, CDR2 FQNEAQ. CDR3 sequence: CASSPNRGGQPQHF. The CDR3 DNA follows: TGTGCCAGCAGCCCGAACAGGGGCGGTCAGCCCCAGCATTTT. Drawing the rest from reference TRBV7-8 and TRBJ1-5, the complete variable domain is GAGVSQSPRYKVAKRGQDVALRCDPISGHVSLFWYQQALGQGPEFLTYFQNEAQLDKSGLPSDRFFAERPEGSVSTLKIQRTQQEDSAVYLCASSPNRGGQPQHFGDGTRLSIL.

This clone was found a few times. The chain couples TRBV5-1 to TRBJ1-2; the D gene is possibly TRBD1 (6 bases). The CDR3 loop spans 13 amino acids. Trimming pared 3 bases from V and 6 bases from J, leaving 12 bases between. Looked up from germline, CDR1 is SGHRS and CDR2 is YFSETQ. The CDR3, as DNA: TGCGCCAGCAGCTCCGCCGGGGGCGATGGCTACACCTTC. This sequence encodes CASSSAGGDGYTF. The whole variable domain, filled in from reference TRBV5-1 and TRBJ1-2, reads KAGVTQTPRYLIKTRGQQVTLSCSPISGHRSVSWYQQTPGQGLQFLFEYFSETQRNKGNFPGRFSGRQFSNSRSEMNVSTLELGDSALYLCASSSAGGDGYTFGSGTRLTVV.

The rearrangement links TRBV27 to TRBJ2-7; D is unresolved. Germline CDR1 and CDR2: MNHEY and SMNVEV (reference sequence). This CDR3 is built from 14 residues. V dropped 5 bases and J dropped 0 bases, with 11 bases sitting between them. CDR3 nucleotides: TGTGCCAGCAGTCCTCTTGTCAGCTCCTACGAGCAGTACTTC. Its protein product is CASSPLVSSYEQYF.

This clone has more than one count but fewer than ten. The chain recombines TRBV5-4 with TRBJ2-7; 8 bases fit TRBD1. This CDR3 spans 15 amino acids. V lost 4 bases, J lost 2 bases, and 8 bases stayed unmatched. The germline V gene encodes CDR1 SGHNT and CDR2 YYREEE (reference sequence). For the CDR3, the DNA is TGTGCCAGCAGCCGTGGACAGGGAAGCACCTACGAGCAGTACTTC. Its protein is CASSRGQGSTYEQYF. The whole variable domain, remainder taken from reference TRBV5-4 and TRBJ2-7, is ETGVTQSPTHLIKTRGQQVTLRCSSQSGHNTVSWYQQALGQGPQFIFQYYREEENGRGNFPPRFSGLQFPNYSSELNVNALELDDSALYLCASSRGQGSTYEQYFGPGTRLTVT.

The genes are TRBV19 and TRBJ2-2; unclear D gene. With 1 base removed from V and 3 bases from J, the gap between germline ends came to 15 bases. The CDR3 covers 17 residues. From germline, CDR1 is LNHDA and CDR2 SQIVND (reference sequence). The CDR3 here is CASSIVSHQGYTGELFF. Written as DNA, the CDR3 is TGTGCCAGTAGTATAGTCTCCCACCAAGGGTACACCGGGGAGCTGTTTTTT.

V and J are TRBV18 and TRBJ2-1; TRBD1 matches at 11 bases. The CDR3 is made up of 16 amino acids. Trimming took 4 bases from V and 2 from J; bases not matched to a gene: 4. Germline CDR1 KGHSH, CDR2 LQKENI. This CDR3 reads CASSQDRGRPYNEQFF. The DNA for the CDR3 is TGTGCCAGCTCACAGGACAGGGGGCGCCCCTACAATGAGCAGTTCTTC.

The chain has TRBV5-6 and TRBJ2-3; possibly TRBD2 for D (5 bases). The CDR3 contains 16 residues. The germline CDR1 and CDR2 sequences are SGHDT and YYEEEE. Trimming left V 3 bases short and J 0 bases short, with 14 bases between. CDR3 DNA sequence: TGTGCCAGCAGCTGGGGAACGGGATCTAGCACAGATACGCAGTATTTT. Its translation: CASSWGTGSSTDTQYF.

This chain links TRBV7-9 with TRBJ1-1; D gene uncertain. V shed 5 bases and J shed 11 bases, with 15 bases lying between them. The length of the CDR3 is 12 residues. CDR1 is SEHNR, CDR2 FQNEAQ, per germline (reference sequence). CDR3 protein: CASSLRPNGAFF. In DNA form, the CDR3 reads TGTGCCAGCAGCCTCCGGCCCAACGGGGCTTTCTTT.

The V and J genes are TRBV6-5 and TRBJ2-7; TRBD2 agrees at 11 bases. V trimming: 8 bases; J trimming: 0 bases; junction bases outside the gene matches: 6. This CDR3 spans 15 amino acids. Germline CDR1 and CDR2: MNHEY and SVGAGI. CDR3 coding DNA: TGTGCCAGCCGCGTTACTAGCGGGAGCTCCTACGAGCAGTACTTC. Translating gives CASRVTSGSSYEQYF.

This clone was detected a few times. Different DNA sequences within this sample yield the same CDR3. The J gene is TRBJ2-3, the V gene TRBV11-1; D perhaps matches TRBD1 (5 bases). Germline V lookup: CDR1 SGHAT, CDR2 FQDESV (reference sequence). Trimming took off 2 bases at V and 2 bases at J, with 11 bases between the two ends. This CDR3 comprises 15 residues. The CDR3 region is CASSLSSGSTDTQYF. In nucleotides, the CDR3 is TGTGCCAGCAGCTTATCTTCAGGGTCCACAGATACGCAGTATTTT.

The chain carries TRBV6-6 and TRBJ2-1; D unclear. Trimming took off 4 bases at V and 3 bases at J, with 7 bases between the two ends. Germline V lookup: CDR1 MNHNY, CDR2 SVGAGI (reference sequence). The CDR3 consists of 13 residues. The chain's CDR3 is CASSSDGYNEQFF. CDR3 sequence (DNA): TGTGCCAGCAGTTCCGACGGCTACAATGAGCAGTTCTTC.

The chain combines TRBV4-2 with TRBJ2-5; TRBD2 agrees at 9 bases. Germline CDR1 and CDR2: LGHNA and YNFKEQ. The CDR3 totals 16 residues. V was clipped by 1 base and J by 1 base; unmatched bases: 4. CDR3 bases: TGTGCCAGCAGCCAAGGAGGCGGGGGGGCCCAAGAGACCCAGTACTTC. Translated, it gives CASSQGGGGAQETQYF.

The CDR3 nucleotides read TGCGCCAGCGGGGCGGACTCCTACAATGAGCAGTTCTTC. Amino acids: CASGADSYNEQFF. V gene TRBV10-1 combines with J gene TRBJ2-1, with D tentatively TRBD1 (5 bases). V was clipped by 8 bases and J by 0 bases, with 8 bases between them. CDR3 length equals 13 residues. Germline CDR1 WNHNN, CDR2 SYGVQD (reference sequence).